This T cell receptor beta chain is from a study of T cells in Graves' hyperthyroidism and ophthalmopathy. The wider study: Peripheral blood was obtained at initial diagnosis, preceding any treatment.

The hyperthyroidism was newly diagnosed and had lasted under 2 months; the patients were aged 18 to 65. Researchers barred patients who had uncontrolled infection, other autoimmune disease, pregnancy or lactation. The CDR3 spans 14 residues. The V and J ends lost 6 bases and 3 bases respectively, with 12 bases between them. Germline V gene sequence: CDR1 LNHDA, CDR2 SQIVND (reference sequence). Amplified TCR beta CDR3 regions came from RNA transcripts. TCR CDR3 underwent first-round RT-PCR with the HTBI primer set. Via MiXCR, TCRdb re-called the multiplex PCR reads, giving one row per CDR3 protein. The table has roughly 350,000 distinct CDR3 sequences, approximately 15% seen once; the top ten hold around 23%. This clonotype was counted between two and nine times.

The TCR was taken from a woman in her twenties or thirties with Graves' hyperthyroidism. V and J are TRBV19 and TRBJ1-5; D is perhaps TRBD1 (6 bases). Specimen: blood. DNA for the CDR3: TGTGCCAGTAGCTTGACAGGAATCAATCAGCCCCAGCATTTT. It yields the protein CASSLTGINQPQHF. The whole variable domain, filled in from reference TRBV19 and TRBJ1-5, reads DGGITQSPKYLFRKEGQNVTLSCEQNLNHDAMYWYRQDPGQGLRLIYYSQIVNDFQKGDIAEGYSVSREKKESFPLTVTSAQKNPTAFYLCASSLTGINQPQHFGDGTRLSIL.